The TCR beta chain described here comes from a study of persistence of HIV-infected CD4 T cells. This was the immunoSEQ version 4 assay in survey mode. Generated by immunoSEQ multiplex PCR, the TCRdb table keeps only in-frame clones and is missing some. The sample carries about 36,000 clones, over 65% recorded once. General study findings and limits: Antigen-responding cells were enriched for degenerate expanded CDR3beta sequences.

Turning to this clone: Its antigen is undetermined.

An overlapping HIV-1 Gag peptide pool stimulated these cells at 0.95 to 1 ug/peptide/mL. Memory cells lacking CD40L and CD69 with high CD45RO were sorted. This CDR3 has 15 amino acids. V was trimmed by 5 bases and J by 6 bases, leaving 19 bases between them. In germline, CDR1 is SNHLY, CDR2 FYNNEI. The rearrangement links TRBV2 to TRBJ1-2; D is possibly TRBD1 (5 bases). Sequenced material: cultured CD4+ T cells from PBMCs, taken from a patient who received antiretroviral therapy. This TCR came from an adult with HIV. The donor label of this sample is uncertain. CDR3 in amino acids: CASSPTGTGGHGYTF. CDR3 nucleotides: TGTGCCAGCAGTCCTACCGGGACGGGAGGTCATGGCTACACCTTC. Together with reference TRBV2 and TRBJ1-2, the CDR3 gives the full variable domain: EPEVTQTPSHQVTQMGQEVILRCVPISNHLYFYWYRQILGQKVEFLVSFYNNEISEKSEIFDDQFSVERPDGSNFTLKIRSTKLEDSAMYFCASSPTGTGGHGYTFGSGTRLTVV.